This T cell receptor beta chain came from a study of blood T cells in healthy people across ages. Whole-study context: For every two T cells, template switching captured about one barcoded beta molecule. Study-wide findings and caveats: Among long-lived donors, naive CD4+ cells were more numerous and diversity higher than in aged donors.

Aged roughly 6 to 95, donors were systemically healthy Caucasians from Russia. Collection of roughly 9.8 milliliters of peripheral blood was performed for each donor. Primers used in a second PCR of roughly 6 to 11 cycles were a sample-barcoded 5' primer and a J-beta primer mix. TCRdb analysed the 5' RACE reads with MiXCR anew, one entry per CDR3 protein. The sample carries around 800,000 distinct CDR3 sequences, 35% to 50% recorded once. This clonotype occurred a few times. Its antigen remains unknown. Germline V gene lookup returns CDR1 SGHTA and CDR2 FQGNSA. Deletions cut 3 bases from V and 3 bases from J, with 24 bases between. The CDR3 is made up of 18 amino acids.

The V call is TRBV7-2, the J call TRBJ2-7; the D gene is possibly TRBD1 (6 bases). This receptor was identified in a man older than 75 in good health. Sequenced material: blood. The CDR3: CASSLGVSQGFSFYEQYF. CDR3 DNA: TGTGCCAGCAGCTTGGGGGTGTCACAGGGATTTTCGTTCTACGAGCAGTACTTC.